This TCR beta chain is from a study of OX40 agonist ivuxolimab in advanced cancers. Study overall: The mean age was approximately 60 years, ranging from roughly 23 to 90, with about four fifths of participants male.

V dropped 3 bases and J dropped 0 bases, with 6 bases sitting between them. This CDR3 has 14 residues. Per the germline V gene, CDR1 is LNHDA and CDR2 is SQIVND (reference sequence). TCRdb's table, derived via immunoSEQ multiplex PCR, lists solely in-frame clones and lacks some. This table holds over 60,000 clones, about four fifths found once. This TCR came from an adult with an advanced solid tumor such as melanoma, head and neck, liver or kidney cancer. This sample comprised CD4+ or CD8+ T cells sorted from blood, obtained in a trial of the OX40 agonist ivuxolimab. The chain uses TRBV19 and TRBJ2-1; D is unclear. CDR3: CASSISGSYNEQFF. In nucleotides, the CDR3 is TGTGCCAGTAGTATTTCGGGCTCCTACAATGAGCAGTTCTTC. Variable domain in full (rest from reference TRBV19 and TRBJ2-1): DGGITQSPKYLFRKEGQNVTLSCEQNLNHDAMYWYRQDPGQGLRLIYYSQIVNDFQKGDIAEGYSVSREKKESFPLTVTSAQKNPTAFYLCASSISGSYNEQFFGPGTRLTVL.